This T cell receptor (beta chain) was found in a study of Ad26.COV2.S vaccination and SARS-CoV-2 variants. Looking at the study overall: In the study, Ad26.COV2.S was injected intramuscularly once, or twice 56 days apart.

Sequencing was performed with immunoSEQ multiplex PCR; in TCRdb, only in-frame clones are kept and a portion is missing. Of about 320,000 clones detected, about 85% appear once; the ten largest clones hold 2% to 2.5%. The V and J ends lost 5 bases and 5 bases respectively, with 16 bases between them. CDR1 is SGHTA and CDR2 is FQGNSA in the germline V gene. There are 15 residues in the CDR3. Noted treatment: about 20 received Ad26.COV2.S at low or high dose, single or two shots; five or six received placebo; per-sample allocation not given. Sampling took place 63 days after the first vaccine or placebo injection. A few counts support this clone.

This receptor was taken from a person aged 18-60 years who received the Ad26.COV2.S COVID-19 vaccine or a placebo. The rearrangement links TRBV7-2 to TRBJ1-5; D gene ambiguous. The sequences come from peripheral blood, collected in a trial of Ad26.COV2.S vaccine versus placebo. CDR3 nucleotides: TGTGCCAGCAGCCGGGTGGGAGGGCCCGATCAGCCCCAGCATTTT. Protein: CASSRVGGPDQPQHF. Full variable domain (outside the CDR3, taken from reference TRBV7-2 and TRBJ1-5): GAGVSQSPSNKVTEKGKDVELRCDPISGHTALYWYRQSLGQGLEFLIYFQGNSAPDKSGLPSDRFSAERTGGSVSTLTIQRTQQEDSAVYLCASSRVGGPDQPQHFGDGTRLSIL.